This T cell receptor (beta chain) was identified during a study of OX40 agonist ivuxolimab in advanced cancers. Study conclusions and caveats: Researchers did not determine the expanded peripheral T cells' antigen specificity.

Profiling relied on immunoSEQ multiplex PCR, and the TCRdb table lists in-frame clones only, not all of them. The sample has roughly 90,000 clones, roughly 90% seen once. The V end was cut by 0 bases, the J end by 0 bases, with 13 bases between. This CDR3 comprises 17 residues. The germline V gene encodes CDR1 SGHDT and CDR2 YYEEEE. A remark on this clone: As yet, its antigen is unknown.

The chain uses TRBV5-6 and TRBJ1-3; tentative D call: TRBD1 (6 bases). The clonotype was recovered from an adult with an advanced solid tumor such as melanoma, head and neck, liver or kidney cancer. The sequencing used CD4+ or CD8+ T cells sorted from blood, collected in a trial of the OX40 agonist ivuxolimab. CDR3 amino acids: CASSLGTDFFSGNTIYF. CDR3 in DNA: TGTGCCAGCAGCTTGGGGACAGACTTTTTCTCTGGAAACACCATATATTTT.